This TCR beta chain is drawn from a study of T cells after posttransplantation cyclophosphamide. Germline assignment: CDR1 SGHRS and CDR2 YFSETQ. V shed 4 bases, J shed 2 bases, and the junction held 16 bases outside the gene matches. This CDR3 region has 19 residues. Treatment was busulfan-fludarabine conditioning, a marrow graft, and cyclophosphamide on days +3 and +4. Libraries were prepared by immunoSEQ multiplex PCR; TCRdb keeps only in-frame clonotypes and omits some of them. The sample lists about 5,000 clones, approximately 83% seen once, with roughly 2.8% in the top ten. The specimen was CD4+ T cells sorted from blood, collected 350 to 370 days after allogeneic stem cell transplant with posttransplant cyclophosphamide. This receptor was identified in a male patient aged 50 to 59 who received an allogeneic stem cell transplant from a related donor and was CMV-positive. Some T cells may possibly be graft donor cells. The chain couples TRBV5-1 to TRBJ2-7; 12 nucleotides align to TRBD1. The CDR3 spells CASSRRGQGAAGATYEQYF. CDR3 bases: TGCGCCAGCAGCCGTCGGGGACAGGGGGCTGCGGGAGCCACCTACGAGCAGTACTTC. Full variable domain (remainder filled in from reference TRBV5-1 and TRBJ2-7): KAGVTQTPRYLIKTRGQQVTLSCSPISGHRSVSWYQQTPGQGLQFLFEYFSETQRNKGNFPGRFSGRQFSNSRSEMNVSTLELGDSALYLCASSRRGQGAAGATYEQYFGPGTRLTVT.